Detailed here is one T cell receptor beta chain. The Seattle patients joined while their infection was active and were tracked longitudinally afterward. The sample originates from a study of blood T cell repertoires in COVID-19. Background on the study: The origin of the acute and convalescent COVID-19 samples was the United States, Italy and Spain. T cells, B-cell-depleted T cells, or PBMCs provided the cDNA or gDNA that served as material.

Germline assignment: CDR1 LGHDT and CDR2 YNNKEL (reference sequence). The CDR3 has 16 residues. The V end was cut by 2 bases, the J end by 2 bases, with 15 bases between. In the source study's methods: Reference gene primer amplification in the assay estimated nucleated cell counts. Profiled with immunoSEQ multiplex PCR; TCRdb holds only in-frame clones, not every one. D and trimming come from the DNA, and the V and J calls and clone size come from that table. The data show roughly 200,000 clones, with about 81% seen just once and around 11% held by the top ten. The sequence was collected from a woman older than 75 with COVID-19, enrolled during active disease. The genes are TRBV3-1 (or the pseudogene TRBV3-2) and TRBJ1-2, with D tentatively TRBD1 (6 bases). Sequencing was performed on peripheral blood. CDR3 amino acids: CASSQYRERRNYGYTF. The DNA for the CDR3 is TGTGCCAGCAGCCAATACAGGGAACGGCGCAACTATGGCTACACCTTC.